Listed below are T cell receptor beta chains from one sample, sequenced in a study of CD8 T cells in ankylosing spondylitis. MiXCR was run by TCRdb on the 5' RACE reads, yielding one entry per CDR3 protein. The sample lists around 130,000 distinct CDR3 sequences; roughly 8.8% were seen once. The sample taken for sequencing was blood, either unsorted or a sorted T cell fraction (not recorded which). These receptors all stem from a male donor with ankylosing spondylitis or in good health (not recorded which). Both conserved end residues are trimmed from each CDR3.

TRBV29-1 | SVTSGSYEQY
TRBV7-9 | ASSLSADTQY
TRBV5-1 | ASSLTGTGYSDYGYT
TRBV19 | ASTRLAGGYNEQF
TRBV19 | ASSIVAGDPYNEQF
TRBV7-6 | ASSGQKRSTDTQY
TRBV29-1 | SVLGLAGAPNEQF
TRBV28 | AKTNDNARRNTEAF
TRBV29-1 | SVEAFSYNEQF
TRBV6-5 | ASSTDSWGQPQH